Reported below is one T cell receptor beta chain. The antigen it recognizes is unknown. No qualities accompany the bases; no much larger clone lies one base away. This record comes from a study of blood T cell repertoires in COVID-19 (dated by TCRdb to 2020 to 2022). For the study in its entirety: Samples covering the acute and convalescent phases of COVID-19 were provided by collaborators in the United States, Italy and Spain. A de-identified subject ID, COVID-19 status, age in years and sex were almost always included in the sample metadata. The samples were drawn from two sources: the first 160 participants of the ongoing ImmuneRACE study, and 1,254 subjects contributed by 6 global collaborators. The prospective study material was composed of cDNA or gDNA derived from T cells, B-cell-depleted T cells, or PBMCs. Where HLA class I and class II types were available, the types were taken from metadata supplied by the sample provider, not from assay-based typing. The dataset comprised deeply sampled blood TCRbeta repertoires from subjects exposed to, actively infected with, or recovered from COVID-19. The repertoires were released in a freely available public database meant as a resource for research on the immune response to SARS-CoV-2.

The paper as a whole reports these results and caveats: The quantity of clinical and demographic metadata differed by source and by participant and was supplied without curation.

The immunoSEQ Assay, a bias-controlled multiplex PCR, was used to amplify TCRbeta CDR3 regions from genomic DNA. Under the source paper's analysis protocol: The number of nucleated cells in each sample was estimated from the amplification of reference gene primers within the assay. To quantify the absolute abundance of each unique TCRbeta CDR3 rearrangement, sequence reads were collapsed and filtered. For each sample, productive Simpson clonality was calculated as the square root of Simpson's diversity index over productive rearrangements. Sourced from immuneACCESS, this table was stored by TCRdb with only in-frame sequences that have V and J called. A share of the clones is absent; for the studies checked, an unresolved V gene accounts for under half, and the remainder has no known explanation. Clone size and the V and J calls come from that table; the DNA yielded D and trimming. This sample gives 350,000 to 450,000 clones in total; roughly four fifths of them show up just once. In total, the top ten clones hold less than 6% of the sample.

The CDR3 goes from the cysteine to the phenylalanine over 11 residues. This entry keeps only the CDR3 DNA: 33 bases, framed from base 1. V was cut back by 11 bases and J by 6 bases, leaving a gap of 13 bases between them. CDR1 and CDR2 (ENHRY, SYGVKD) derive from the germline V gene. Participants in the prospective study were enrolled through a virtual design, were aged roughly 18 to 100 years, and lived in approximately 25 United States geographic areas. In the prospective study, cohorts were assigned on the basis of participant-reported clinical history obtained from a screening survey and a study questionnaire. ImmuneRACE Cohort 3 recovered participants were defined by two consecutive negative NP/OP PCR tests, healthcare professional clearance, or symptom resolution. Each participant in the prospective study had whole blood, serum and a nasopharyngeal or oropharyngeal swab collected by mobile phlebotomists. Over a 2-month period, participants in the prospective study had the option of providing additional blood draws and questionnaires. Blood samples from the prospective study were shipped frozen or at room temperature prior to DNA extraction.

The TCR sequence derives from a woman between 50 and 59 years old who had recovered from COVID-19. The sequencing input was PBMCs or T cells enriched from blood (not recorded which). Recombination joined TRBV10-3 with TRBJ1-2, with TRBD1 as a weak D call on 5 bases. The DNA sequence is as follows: TGTGCCTCGGGGGGAGGGAATGGCTACACCTTC. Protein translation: CASGGGNGYTF.